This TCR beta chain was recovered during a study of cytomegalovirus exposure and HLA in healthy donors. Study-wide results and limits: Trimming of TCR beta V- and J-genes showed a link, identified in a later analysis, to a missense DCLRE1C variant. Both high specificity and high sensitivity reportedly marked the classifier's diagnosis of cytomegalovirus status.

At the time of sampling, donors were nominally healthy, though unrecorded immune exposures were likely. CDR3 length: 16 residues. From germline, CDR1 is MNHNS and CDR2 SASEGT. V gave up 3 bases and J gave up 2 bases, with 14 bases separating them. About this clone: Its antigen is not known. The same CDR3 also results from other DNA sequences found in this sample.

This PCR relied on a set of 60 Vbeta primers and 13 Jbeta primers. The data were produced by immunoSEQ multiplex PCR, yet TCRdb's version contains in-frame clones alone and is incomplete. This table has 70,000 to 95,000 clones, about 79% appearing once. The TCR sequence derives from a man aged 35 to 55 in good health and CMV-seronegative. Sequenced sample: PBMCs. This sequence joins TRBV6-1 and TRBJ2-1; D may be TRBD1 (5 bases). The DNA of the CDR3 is TGTGCCAGCAGTGAGAGGCAGGGCGCACCCTACAATGAGCAGTTCTTC. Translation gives CASSERQGAPYNEQFF.